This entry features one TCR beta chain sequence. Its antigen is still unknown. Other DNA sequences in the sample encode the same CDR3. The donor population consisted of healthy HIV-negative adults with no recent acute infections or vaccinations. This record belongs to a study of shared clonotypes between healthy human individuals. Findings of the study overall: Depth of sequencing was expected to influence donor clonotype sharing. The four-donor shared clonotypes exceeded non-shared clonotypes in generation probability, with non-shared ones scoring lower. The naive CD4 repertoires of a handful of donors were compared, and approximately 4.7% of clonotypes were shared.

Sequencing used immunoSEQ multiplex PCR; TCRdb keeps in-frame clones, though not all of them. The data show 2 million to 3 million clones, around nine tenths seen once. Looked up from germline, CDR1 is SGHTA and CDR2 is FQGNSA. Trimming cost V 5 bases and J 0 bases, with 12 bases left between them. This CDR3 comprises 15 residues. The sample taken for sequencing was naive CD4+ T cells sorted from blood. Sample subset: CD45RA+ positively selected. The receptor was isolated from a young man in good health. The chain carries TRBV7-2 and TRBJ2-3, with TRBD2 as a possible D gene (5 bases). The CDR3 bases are TGTGCCAGCAGCCTAACCCGAGGGAGCACAGATACGCAGTATTTT. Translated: CASSLTRGSTDTQYF.